This TCR beta chain was found in a study of response to subunit inactivated influenza vaccine. This clonotype was seen just once. An end of the junction does not agree with germline; a read error may underlie this. This CDR3 has 13 amino acids. CDR1 is MNHNS, CDR2 SASEGT, per germline. Each CDR3 protein gets one entry after TCRdb re-called the RT-PCR reads with MiXCR. The sample lists about 240,000 distinct CDR3 sequences, about 12% occurring once. The chain recombines TRBV6-1 with TRBJ2-1; 7 bases agree with TRBD1. The source of this sequence is a man between 45 and 60 years old who received an inactivated influenza vaccine. The source was non-naive T cells sorted from PBMCs, collected 14 to 15 days before vaccination. The CDR3 DNA sequence: TGTGCCAGCAGGGAAGAGTACCGGGACAGAAGGTTCTTC. It is translated as CASREEYRDRRFF.